This TCR beta chain was found in a study of shared clonotypes between healthy human individuals. General study points: Naive CD4 clonotypes overlapped across several donors at approximately 5.3%.

Clones were read by immunoSEQ multiplex PCR, and TCRdb kept only the in-frame ones, dropping some. The sample shows 2,500,000 or so clones, less than 95% of them seen only once. The V gene lost 1 base and the J gene lost 7 bases, with 17 bases spanning the gap. This CDR3 spans 15 amino acids. Germline CDR1 SGHAT, CDR2 FQNNGV. Note on this clone: Its antigen is not known.

The V and J genes are TRBV11-2 and TRBJ2-7, with a tentative D call TRBD2 (6 bases). This clonotype was obtained from a man aged 18 to 29 in good health. Some clones in this sample may be carry-over from other donors' samples. The sample was naive CD4+ T cells from PBMCs. Subset described: CD45RA+ positively selected. The CDR3 spells CASSLVRRGLGEQYF. In DNA form, the CDR3 reads TGTGCCAGCAGCTTAGTTCGACGGGGGTTAGGTGAGCAGTACTTC. Based on the CDR3 plus reference TRBV11-2 and TRBJ2-7, the full variable domain is EAGVAQSPRYKIIEKRQSVAFWCNPISGHATLYWYQQILGQGPKLLIQFQNNGVVDDSQLPKDRFSAERLKGVDSTLKIQPAKLEDSAVYLCASSLVRRGLGEQYFGPGTRLTVT.